Each of the 13 T cell receptor beta chains below was sequenced from the same sample in a study of human T cells and chemical hapten exposure. Time point meaning: pre-sensitization, week 0. Treatment of the sample: therapeutic diphenylcyclopropenone sensitization with weekly scalp DPC. From whole blood left unfractionated, total RNA was extracted. TCRdb independently ran MiXCR on the RACE reads; one entry per CDR3 protein. The repertoire holds about 34,000 distinct CDR3 sequences, with approximately 10% as singletons. The sequences come from whole blood, collected in connection with sensitization to the hapten diphenylcyclopropenone (DPC). The receptor set was obtained from a man in his fifties or sixties with alopecia areata. Some clones in this sample may be carry-over from other donors' samples.

This clonotype was detected many times. V usage is TRBV27 and J usage is TRBJ2-7; 7 bases map to TRBD2. The germline V gene encodes CDR1 MNHEY and CDR2 SMNVEV (reference sequence). CDR3 size: 16 residues. With V trimmed by 6 bases and J by 0 bases, 11 bases remained unmatched. Here the CDR3 DNA reads TGTGCCAGCAGCCCACGGGTGACTAGCCTCTCCTACGAGCAGTACTTC. It specifies CASSPRVTSLSYEQYF.

In its sample, this clonotype was seen many times. The V and J genes are TRBV18 and TRBJ2-7; D remains unclear. The length of the CDR3 is 13 residues. Trimming pared 3 bases from V and 3 bases from J, leaving 9 bases between. Per germline, CDR1 KGHSH and CDR2 LQKENI. This CDR3 reads CASSPNRDYEQYF. The CDR3 DNA reads as TGTGCCAGCTCACCGAACAGAGACTACGAGCAGTACTTC. The whole variable domain, remainder taken from reference TRBV18 and TRBJ2-7, is NAGVMQNPRHLVRRRGQEARLRCSPMKGHSHVYWYRQLPEEGLKFMVYLQKENIIDESGMPKERFSAEFPKEGPSILRIQQVVRGDSAAYFCASSPNRDYEQYFGPGTRLTVT.

This clonotype occurred a few times. The V gene is TRBV10-2, the J gene TRBJ2-1; TRBD2 matches at 12 bases. Losses at the gene ends were 7 bases for V and 3 bases for J; bases not matched to a gene: 7. CDR1 and CDR2 (germline): WSHSY, SAAADI. CDR3 length: 16 residues. The CDR3 DNA is TGCGCCAGCACCGACGGACTAGCGGGACTCTACAATGAGCAGTTCTTC. This codes for CASTDGLAGLYNEQFF.

This clonotype was detected a few times. V and J are TRBV4-2 and TRBJ1-2; D is undetermined. The germline gives CDR1 LGHNA, CDR2 YNFKEQ. Trimming removed 4 bases from V and 2 bases from J, with 8 bases in between. This CDR3 has 13 residues. For the CDR3, the DNA is TGTGCCAGCAGCCGTTCAGAAAACTATGGCTACACCTTC. This codes for CASSRSENYGYTF.

Many counts were recorded for this clonotype. The chain couples TRBV25-1 to TRBJ2-5, with D uncertain. CDR1 is MGHDK and CDR2 is SYGVNS in the germline V gene. The CDR3 is made up of 14 amino acids. The V gene lost 3 bases and the J gene lost 2 bases, with 10 bases spanning the gap. The chain's CDR3 is CASSEQVSQETQYF. CDR3 DNA: TGTGCCAGCAGTGAGCAGGTTTCTCAAGAGACCCAGTACTTC.

This clonotype has a handful of counts. The CDR3 nucleotides read TGCAGCGTTGGTTGGGCTAGCGGGAGGGCCCTCACAGATACGCAGTATTTT. Amino acids: CSVGWASGRALTDTQYF. This chain connects TRBV29-1 to TRBJ2-3; TRBD2 matches at 12 bases. Germline V gives CDR1 SQVTM, CDR2 ANQGSEA. V was pared by 4 bases and J by 2 bases, with 10 bases of the junction left unmatched. CDR3 length equals 17 residues.

This clonotype turned up a few times. V usage is TRBV28 and J usage is TRBJ2-7, with 11 positions matching TRBD2. The junction had 9 bases not matched to a gene; V was cut back by 5 bases and J by 3 bases. The germline V gene has CDR1 MDHEN and CDR2 SYDVKM. This CDR3 region has 16 residues. This chain's CDR3 is CASSPLLAGEIYEQYF. The CDR3 bases are TGTGCCAGCAGTCCGCTACTAGCGGGAGAGATCTACGAGCAGTACTTC.

As concerns this clonotype: A single base separates this from a much larger clone, so it may be a read error. V and J are TRBV5-4 and TRBJ2-3; no clear D. The CDR3 covers 15 residues. Germline V gene sequence: CDR1 SGHNT, CDR2 YYREEE (reference sequence). This CDR3 reads CVSSLVAASTDTQYF. The DNA for the CDR3 is TGTGTCAGCAGCTTGGTGGCAGCTAGCACAGATACGCAGTATTTT.

Ten or more counts support this clonotype. The rearrangement joins TRBV5-1 to TRBJ2-7; 8 nucleotides agree with TRBD1. Germline V gene data show CDR1 as SGHRS and CDR2 as YFSETQ. The CDR3 length is 14 residues. Trimming removed 4 bases from V and 6 bases from J; junction bases left unmatched: 9. The CDR3 nucleotides read TGCGCCAGCAGCCGGACAGGGTACAATCCCGAGCAGTACTTC. Encoded protein: CASSRTGYNPEQYF.

This clonotype showed up many times. This chain joins TRBV10-1 and TRBJ2-5, with 14 bases lining up with TRBD2. The ends lost 5 bases at V and 5 bases at J; junction bases unmatched: 10. The CDR3 is 17 residues long. Germline CDR1 and CDR2: WNHNN and SYGVQD (reference sequence). The CDR3 nucleotides are TGCGCCAGCAGTCCTGCCGGGACTAGCGGGAGCATGGAGACCCAGTACTTC. This codes for CASSPAGTSGSMETQYF.

This clonotype was seen at least ten times. The rearrangement uses TRBV29-1 and TRBJ2-5, with 10 bases fitting TRBD1. The V gene end was trimmed by 3 bases and the J gene end by 5 bases; junction bases not matched to a gene: 6. The CDR3 extends over 14 amino acids. The germline gives CDR1 SQVTM, CDR2 ANQGSEA. The CDR3 loop is CSVDGTGAGETQYF. DNA of the CDR3: TGCAGCGTTGATGGGACAGGGGCAGGGGAGACCCAGTACTTC.

As to this clonotype: Just one base apart from a much larger clone, this may be a read error. The chain combines TRBV10-3 with TRBJ2-1; the D gene is possibly TRBD1 (7 bases). Germline lookup yields CDR1 ENHRY and CDR2 SYGVKD. The CDR3 length is 16 residues. Here the CDR3 reads CAIGEGIADRRNEQFF. As DNA, the CDR3 is TGTGCCATCGGTGAGGGAATAGCGGACAGGAGGAATGAGCAGTTCTTC.

The chain combines TRBV12-3 or TRBV12-4 with TRBJ1-3; no clear D gene. V lost 8 bases and J 4 bases, leaving 15 bases between the germline ends. This CDR3 is 14 amino acids long. This CDR3 reads CASRKTDSGNTIYF. In nucleotides, the CDR3 is TGTGCCAGCCGCAAGACGGATTCCGGAAACACCATATATTTT.